The 11 T cell receptor beta chains in this list originate from one sample, sequenced in a study of blood T cell repertoires in COVID-19. TCRdb keeps only in-frame clones here, not all; method: immunoSEQ multiplex PCR. Among about 92,000 clones listed, roughly nine tenths were seen once. The sequenced sample was peripheral blood. These receptors all stem from a woman aged 55 to 70 with COVID-19, enrolled during active disease.

This clone was detected only once. This chain links TRBV7-9 with TRBJ2-3, with 7 nucleotides matching TRBD2. With V trimmed by 6 bases and J by 6 bases, 9 bases remained unmatched. This CDR3 region has 14 residues. Germline V lookup: CDR1 SEHNR, CDR2 FQNEAQ (reference sequence). CDR3: CASSSRGLRDTQYF. CDR3 nucleotide sequence: TGTGCCAGCAGTTCGCGGGGGTTGCGTGATACGCAGTATTTT.

The chain couples TRBV12-3 or TRBV12-4 to TRBJ1-1; 7 nucleotides line up with TRBD1. The CDR3 runs to 13 residues. The J segment lost 5 bases and the V segment lost 5 bases, leaving 5 bases of the junction unmatched. The CDR3 DNA is TGTGCCAGCAGTGAACAGGGGAGAACTGAAGCTTTCTTT. Its translation is CASSEQGRTEAFF.

The chain combines TRBV3-1 (or the pseudogene TRBV3-2) with TRBJ2-3; 8 nucleotides align to TRBD1. Germline CDR1 LGHDT, CDR2 YNNKEL (reference sequence). Trimming cost V 3 bases and J 1 base; bases outside gene matches: 6. The CDR3 spans 16 residues. Written as DNA, the CDR3 is TGTGCCAGCAGCCATCACAGGGGGTCGGGCACAGATACGCAGTATTTT. Encoded protein: CASSHHRGSGTDTQYF.

The genes are TRBV10-3 and TRBJ1-1; TRBD1 agrees at 10 bases. The J segment lost 7 bases and the V segment lost 7 bases, leaving 6 bases of the junction unmatched. Per germline, CDR1 ENHRY and CDR2 SYGVKD. The CDR3 is 13 amino acids. CDR3 region: CAITPDRGREAFF. The CDR3 DNA reads TGTGCCATCACCCCCGACAGGGGGCGTGAAGCTTTCTTT.

A single count supports this clone. The chain couples TRBV6-2 or TRBV6-3 to TRBJ1-5; TRBD1 agrees at 7 bases. Germline lookup yields CDR1 MNHEY and CDR2 SVGEGT. There are 17 residues in the CDR3. J was trimmed by 0 bases and V by 2 bases; bases with no gene match: 7. The CDR3, as DNA: TGTGCCAGCAGTTACGACGGGACAGCATATAGCAATCAGCCCCAGCATTTT. Amino acid sequence: CASSYDGTAYSNQPQHF.

The chain joins TRBV6-6 to TRBJ1-1; TRBD1 matches at 9 bases. Trimming removed 6 bases from V and 7 bases from J; junction bases left unmatched: 6. This CDR3 region has 13 residues. The germline gives CDR1 MNHNY, CDR2 SVGAGI (reference sequence). The DNA of the CDR3 is TGTGCCAGCAGCTGGGACAGGGTTGTTGAAGCTTTCTTT. Residues: CASSWDRVVEAFF.

This sequence joins TRBV18 and TRBJ2-7, with TRBD1 matching over 8 bases. Germline V gene sequence: CDR1 KGHSH, CDR2 LQKENI. The CDR3 spans 15 residues. V was clipped by 4 bases and J by 2 bases; unmatched bases: 7. This chain's CDR3 is CASSLDRGRAYEQYF. Written as DNA, the CDR3 is TGTGCCAGCTCACTTGACAGGGGACGGGCCTACGAGCAGTACTTC.

The V call is TRBV11-3, the J call TRBJ1-1, with no clear D. Germline V gives CDR1 SGHNT, CDR2 YENEEA. V was trimmed by 1 base and J by 0 bases, leaving 6 bases between them. The CDR3 has 14 amino acids. The CDR3 loop reads CASSLVGVNTEAFF. CDR3 DNA: TGTGCCAGCAGCTTAGTCGGGGTGAACACTGAAGCTTTCTTT.

The chain has TRBV4-1 and TRBJ1-2; the D is unclear. CDR3 length: 16 residues. Germline V gene lookup returns CDR1 MGHRA and CDR2 YSYEKL. V was shortened by 0 bases and J by 7 bases, with 18 bases between the two germline ends. The CDR3 loop reads CASSQDGRLIWAGYTF. DNA of the CDR3: TGCGCCAGCAGCCAAGATGGGAGGCTTATTTGGGCTGGCTACACCTTC.

The CDR3 nucleotides read TGTGCCAGTGGGAAAGGGACTAGCGGGGGCCTCGGGTCTGAGCAGTTCTTC. It encodes CASGKGTSGGLGSEQFF. The chain joins TRBV9 to TRBJ2-1; TRBD2 aligns across 14 bases. Germline V gene lookup returns CDR1 SGDLS and CDR2 YYNGEE. Trimming cost V 8 bases and J 9 bases; bases outside gene matches: 16. CDR3 length: 17 amino acids.

This clone appeared once. The chain recombines TRBV10-1 with TRBJ1-1; D call uncertain. The CDR3 has 14 amino acids. Trimming stripped 0 bases from V and 1 base from J, with 6 bases between. Germline CDR1 is WNHNN and CDR2 is SYGVQD (reference sequence). CDR3 protein: CASSESFGNTEAFF. The DNA for the CDR3 is TGCGCCAGCAGTGAGTCGTTCGGGAACACTGAAGCTTTCTTT.